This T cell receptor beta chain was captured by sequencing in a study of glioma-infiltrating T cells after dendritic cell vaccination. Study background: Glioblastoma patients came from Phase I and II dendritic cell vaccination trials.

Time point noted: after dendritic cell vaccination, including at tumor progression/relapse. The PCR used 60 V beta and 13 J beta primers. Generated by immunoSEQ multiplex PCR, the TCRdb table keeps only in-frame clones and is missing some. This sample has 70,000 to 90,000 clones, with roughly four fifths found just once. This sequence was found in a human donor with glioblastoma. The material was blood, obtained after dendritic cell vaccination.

The DNA of the CDR3 is TGTGCCAGCTCACGCGACAGGGGCGACACCACTAACTATGGCTACACCTTC. Amino acid sequence: CASSRDRGDTTNYGYTF. The chain is built from TRBV18 and TRBJ1-2, with TRBD1 identical over 8 bases. Trimming cost V 4 bases and J 0 bases; bases outside gene matches: 10. This CDR3 is 17 amino acids long. CDR1 is KGHSH and CDR2 is LQKENI in the germline V gene.